This T cell receptor beta chain appears in the sequencing data of a study of blood T cell repertoires in COVID-19. Study background: The United States, Italy and Spain were the sources of the acute and convalescent COVID-19 samples. T cells, B-cell-depleted T cells, or PBMCs provided the cDNA or gDNA that served as material.

Authors' data handling: Cell counts per sample came from amplifying reference gene primers. The table came from immunoSEQ multiplex PCR; TCRdb's copy has only in-frame clones and leaves some out. V, J and clone size are taken as reported in that table, and D and trimming were inferred from the DNA itself. The sample has around 220,000 clones, 82% seen once. The CDR3 runs 13 residues. The germline V and J ends were trimmed by 2 bases and 2 bases, with 9 bases remaining between them. Germline CDR1 is GTSNPN and CDR2 is SVGIG (reference sequence). Note on this clone: The sample contains more than one DNA sequence encoding this CDR3.

The sequence derives from a woman at least 80 years old with COVID-19, enrolled during active disease. The genes are TRBV30 and TRBJ1-1, with a possible D match to TRBD1 (5 bases). The material sequenced was peripheral blood. The CDR3 loop is CAWSLQGNTEAFF. CDR3 nucleotides: TGTGCCTGGAGTCTCCAGGGCAACACTGAAGCTTTCTTT.